The sequence of this T cell receptor (beta chain) was determined in a study of T cells expressing NK-cell markers. TCRdb reprocessed the 5' RACE reads; each CDR3 protein has one entry and no DNA is given. The sample table sets out 500,000 to 600,000 distinct CDR3 sequences. This TCR was sampled from a man younger than 35 in good health. Material: blood T cells: a sorted CD56 or NKG2C T cell subset, CD4+ or CD8+ T cells, or bulk PBMC T cells (not recorded which).

CDR3 protein: CASSDRGPHYNEQFF. The chain recombines TRBV6-2 or TRBV6-3 with TRBJ2-1; TCRdb returns TRBD1, unconfirmable since there is no DNA. Germline V CDR1 and CDR2: MNHEY, SVGEGT. The CDR3 totals 15 residues.